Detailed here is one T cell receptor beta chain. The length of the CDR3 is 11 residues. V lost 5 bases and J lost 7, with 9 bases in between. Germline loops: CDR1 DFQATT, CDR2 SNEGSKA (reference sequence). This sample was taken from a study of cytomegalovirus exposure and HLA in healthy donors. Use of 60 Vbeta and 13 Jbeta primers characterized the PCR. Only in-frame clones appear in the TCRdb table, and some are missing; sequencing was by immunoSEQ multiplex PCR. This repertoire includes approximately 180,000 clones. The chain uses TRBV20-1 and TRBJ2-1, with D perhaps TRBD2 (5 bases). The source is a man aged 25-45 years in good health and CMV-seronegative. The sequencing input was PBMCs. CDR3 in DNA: TGCAGTGCTCCCGGGGTGAATGAGCAGTTCTTC. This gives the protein CSAPGVNEQFF.